The following is a TCR beta chain sequence with its context. Absent ophthalmopathy progression within 18 months defined stable Graves' hyperthyroidism. This sample is drawn from a study of T cells in Graves' hyperthyroidism and ophthalmopathy. With 6 bases removed from V and 7 bases from J, the gap between germline ends came to 15 bases. The CDR3 length is 14 residues. Germline values: CDR1 SNHLY, CDR2 FYNNEI. Regions amplified from RNA transcripts were the TCR beta CDR3 regions. A set of HTBI primers served as the primers for a first-round RT-PCR of the TCR CDR3. In TCRdb, the multiplex PCR reads were re-called with MiXCR into one record per CDR3 protein. Of hundreds of thousands of distinct CDR3 sequences listed, 16% are singletons.

The clonotype comes from a woman between 18 and 30 years old with Graves' hyperthyroidism. V usage is TRBV2 and J usage is TRBJ1-4, with a tentative D call TRBD1 (5 bases). The sample was blood. CDR3: CASSPGTLSEKLFF. Written as DNA, the CDR3 is TGTGCCAGCAGCCCCGGGACGCTTAGTGAAAAACTGTTTTTT.